These T cell receptor beta chains were read from a single sample in a study of T cell responses to AZD1222 COVID-19 vaccine. Profiling relied on immunoSEQ multiplex PCR, and the TCRdb table lists in-frame clones only, not all of them. The data contain fewer than 150,000 clones, about 93% of them singletons. This sample comprised peripheral blood, obtained 28 days after the second AZD1222 dose. These receptors all come from an adult who received the AZD1222 COVID-19 vaccine. Both conserved end residues are part of each CDR3. Fields, in order: CDR3 DNA, CDR3 protein, V gene, D gene, clone size, CDR3 length, J gene. D genes are given only for firm matches. The listing skips clone size in some rows; elsewhere it reads once, few, many or a size class.

CDR3nt: TGTGCCAGTAGTTGGACAGTCACAGATACGCAGTATTTT
CDR3aa: CASSWTVTDTQYF
v_gene: TRBV19
d_gene: .
abundance: .
len: 13
j_gene: TRBJ2-3

CDR3nt: TGTGCCAGCAGTGAACCAGTGGCCCTCTTTGGAAACACCATATATTTT
CDR3aa: CASSEPVALFGNTIYF
v_gene: TRBV6-1
d_gene: .
abundance: .
len: 16
j_gene: TRBJ1-3

CDR3nt: TGTGCCACCAGTGAAGCCGGGCCGACCGGGGAGCTGTTTTTT
CDR3aa: CATSEAGPTGELFF
v_gene: TRBV24-1
d_gene: .
abundance: .
len: 14
j_gene: TRBJ2-2

CDR3nt: TGTGCCACTCGGGGGCAGGGGGATGAAAAACTGTTTTTT
CDR3aa: CATRGQGDEKLFF
v_gene: TRBV28
d_gene: TRBD1
abundance: .
len: 13
j_gene: TRBJ1-4

CDR3nt: TGTGCCAGCAGCCCGGGGACTAGCGACAATGAGCAGTTCTTC
CDR3aa: CASSPGTSDNEQFF
v_gene: TRBV7-9
d_gene: TRBD2
abundance: once
len: 14
j_gene: TRBJ2-1

CDR3nt: TGTGCCAGTAGTAATCGTTGGGGAAACACCATATATTTT
CDR3aa: CASSNRWGNTIYF
v_gene: TRBV19
d_gene: .
abundance: .
len: 13
j_gene: TRBJ1-3

CDR3nt: TGCAGCGTTGAATCAGTCGGCGGGGTAGCCAAAAACATTCAGTACTTC
CDR3aa: CSVESVGGVAKNIQYF
v_gene: TRBV29-1
d_gene: .
abundance: .
len: 16
j_gene: TRBJ2-4

CDR3nt: TGTGCCAGCAGTGCTGATTGGCAGCCCCAGCATTTT
CDR3aa: CASSADWQPQHF
v_gene: TRBV7-9
d_gene: .
abundance: few
len: 12
j_gene: TRBJ1-5

CDR3nt: TGTGCCAGCAGCAAAAGACAGGGGGCAGAGACCCAGTACTTC
CDR3aa: CASSKRQGAETQYF
v_gene: TRBV7-2
d_gene: TRBD1
abundance: .
len: 14
j_gene: TRBJ2-5

CDR3nt: TGTGCCTGGAAGGACAGTTACACTGAAGCTTTCTTT
CDR3aa: CAWKDSYTEAFF
v_gene: TRBV30
d_gene: .
abundance: .
len: 12
j_gene: TRBJ1-1

CDR3nt: TGTGCCAGCAGTTGGGGGGACAGGGGGTATGGCTACACCTTC
CDR3aa: CASSWGDRGYGYTF
v_gene: TRBV6-5
d_gene: TRBD1
abundance: once
len: 14
j_gene: TRBJ1-2

CDR3nt: TGCGCCAGCAGCCGGACTAGCGGGATCTACAATGAGCAGTTCTTC
CDR3aa: CASSRTSGIYNEQFF
v_gene: TRBV5-1
d_gene: TRBD2
abundance: .
len: 15
j_gene: TRBJ2-1

CDR3nt: TGTGCCAGCAGTGAGACATCACCGGGCGGCTACACCTTC
CDR3aa: CASSETSPGGYTF
v_gene: TRBV2
d_gene: .
abundance: .
len: 13
j_gene: TRBJ1-2

CDR3nt: TGTGCCACCAGCAGAGACAGGGTAATGGATACGCAGTATTTT
CDR3aa: CATSRDRVMDTQYF
v_gene: TRBV15
d_gene: .
abundance: .
len: 14
j_gene: TRBJ2-3

CDR3nt: TGTGCCAGTAGTACCGGTGGGATCTCTGGGGCCAACGTCCTGACTTTC
CDR3aa: CASSTGGISGANVLTF
v_gene: TRBV19
d_gene: .
abundance: .
len: 16
j_gene: TRBJ2-6

CDR3nt: TGTGCCAGCTCCCCCCGGGCCTCGGAAGATACGCAGTATTTT
CDR3aa: CASSPRASEDTQYF
v_gene: TRBV18
d_gene: .
abundance: .
len: 14
j_gene: TRBJ2-3

CDR3nt: TGTGCAAGTCGCTTTACTACTGACAGGGGCCAAGAGACCCAGTACTTC
CDR3aa: CASRFTTDRGQETQYF
v_gene: TRBV12-2
d_gene: .
abundance: .
len: 16
j_gene: TRBJ2-5

CDR3nt: TGTGCCAGCAGCCAAGATTGGGGGGGAGTCGGGGAGCTGTTTTTT
CDR3aa: CASSQDWGGVGELFF
v_gene: TRBV4-2
d_gene: TRBD2
abundance: .
len: 15
j_gene: TRBJ2-2

CDR3nt: TGTGCCACCAGTGATTCCGGACTAGAATACAATGAGCAGTTCTTC
CDR3aa: CATSDSGLEYNEQFF
v_gene: TRBV24-1
d_gene: TRBD2
abundance: .
len: 15
j_gene: TRBJ2-1

CDR3nt: TGTGCCAGCAGCCAAGAATTGTGGGGTTATAGCACTGAAGCTTTCTTT
CDR3aa: CASSQELWGYSTEAFF
v_gene: TRBV3-1/TRBV3-2
d_gene: .
abundance: .
len: 16
j_gene: TRBJ1-1

CDR3nt: TGTGCCATAGGGACAGGGTTGAATAGCGAGCAGTACTTC
CDR3aa: CAIGTGLNSEQYF
v_gene: TRBV10-3
d_gene: TRBD1
abundance: once
len: 13
j_gene: TRBJ2-7

CDR3nt: TGTGCCAGCGACGGGACAAATGAAGCTTTCTTT
CDR3aa: CASDGTNEAFF
v_gene: TRBV6-5
d_gene: .
abundance: .
len: 11
j_gene: TRBJ1-1

CDR3nt: TGTGCCAGCAGTTCCGACACGGCGTCCCTCCACTTT
CDR3aa: CASSSDTASLHF
v_gene: TRBV6-2/TRBV6-3
d_gene: .
abundance: .
len: 12
j_gene: TRBJ1-6

CDR3nt: TGTGCCAGCTCACCAGACAGGGGTTTAAATCAGCCCCAGCATTTT
CDR3aa: CASSPDRGLNQPQHF
v_gene: TRBV18
d_gene: TRBD1
abundance: .
len: 15
j_gene: TRBJ1-5

CDR3nt: TGTGCCAGCAGTAGGGACAGCTTTGCAACTAATGAAAAACTGTTTTTT
CDR3aa: CASSRDSFATNEKLFF
v_gene: TRBV6-2/TRBV6-3
d_gene: TRBD1
abundance: .
len: 16
j_gene: TRBJ1-4

CDR3nt: TGCGCCAGCAGCTTGGAACAGGCATCCAACTATGGCTACACCTTC
CDR3aa: CASSLEQASNYGYTF
v_gene: TRBV5-1
d_gene: .
abundance: .
len: 15
j_gene: TRBJ1-2

CDR3nt: TGTGCCAGCAGCCAGGGGTCGGGGGTCGTCGATGAGCAGTTCTTC
CDR3aa: CASSQGSGVVDEQFF
v_gene: TRBV11-3
d_gene: .
abundance: .
len: 15
j_gene: TRBJ2-1

CDR3nt: TGTGCCAGCAGCGTAGATCTGAGCAACTATGGCTACACCTTC
CDR3aa: CASSVDLSNYGYTF
v_gene: TRBV9
d_gene: .
abundance: few
len: 14
j_gene: TRBJ1-2

CDR3nt: TGTGCCAGCAGCGGGACAGGGGGCTTCGCCTATAATTCACCCCTCCACTTT
CDR3aa: CASSGTGGFAYNSPLHF
v_gene: TRBV7-8
d_gene: TRBD1
abundance: .
len: 17
j_gene: TRBJ1-6

CDR3nt: TGTGCCAGCAGCTTAAGGGACAGGGTGACCGGGGAGCTGTTTTTT
CDR3aa: CASSLRDRVTGELFF
v_gene: TRBV7-8
d_gene: TRBD1
abundance: .
len: 15
j_gene: TRBJ2-2

CDR3nt: TGCGCCAGCAGCTTTGGGGCGGAGAGCGAAGGCTACACCTTC
CDR3aa: CASSFGAESEGYTF
v_gene: TRBV5-1
d_gene: .
abundance: .
len: 14
j_gene: TRBJ1-2

CDR3nt: TGCGCCAGCAGCCAAGAAGGAGTTCTCTACAATGAGCAGTTCTTC
CDR3aa: CASSQEGVLYNEQFF
v_gene: TRBV4-1
d_gene: .
abundance: .
len: 15
j_gene: TRBJ2-1

CDR3nt: TGCGCCAGCAGCTTGGCCGAAAACCATGGCACTGAAGCTTTCTTT
CDR3aa: CASSLAENHGTEAFF
v_gene: TRBV5-1
d_gene: .
abundance: once
len: 15
j_gene: TRBJ1-1

CDR3nt: TGTGCCAGTAGCCCAGGACTAGCGGGGGGTCGTAGAAGCACAGATACGCAGTATTTT
CDR3aa: CASSPGLAGGRRSTDTQYF
v_gene: TRBV19
d_gene: TRBD2
abundance: .
len: 19
j_gene: TRBJ2-3

CDR3nt: TGTGCCAGCAGTTTATATGGGATGAACACTGAAGCTTTCTTT
CDR3aa: CASSLYGMNTEAFF
v_gene: TRBV27
d_gene: .
abundance: .
len: 14
j_gene: TRBJ1-1

CDR3nt: TGTGCCAGCAGCTTTAGAGAAGAGACCCAGTACTTC
CDR3aa: CASSFREETQYF
v_gene: TRBV7-9
d_gene: .
abundance: .
len: 12
j_gene: TRBJ2-5

CDR3nt: TGTGCCAGCAGCGTAGCTAGCGGGAGAGCAGCAGATACGCAGTATTTT
CDR3aa: CASSVASGRAADTQYF
v_gene: TRBV9
d_gene: TRBD2
abundance: .
len: 16
j_gene: TRBJ2-3

CDR3nt: TGTGCCAGTAGTTCCAGGGGCCAACCCGGTGAGCAGTACTTC
CDR3aa: CASSSRGQPGEQYF
v_gene: TRBV19
d_gene: .
abundance: .
len: 14
j_gene: TRBJ2-7

CDR3nt: TGTGCCAGCAGCCGACTTTATGGCCAGGATGAAGCTTTCTTT
CDR3aa: CASSRLYGQDEAFF
v_gene: TRBV28
d_gene: .
abundance: .
len: 14
j_gene: TRBJ1-1

CDR3nt: TGCGCCAGCTGCCCCGGGACAGGGCCCTACGAGCAGTACTTC
CDR3aa: CASCPGTGPYEQYF
v_gene: TRBV5-1
d_gene: TRBD1
abundance: .
len: 14
j_gene: TRBJ2-7

CDR3nt: TGTGCCAGCAGTTATGTTCTAGGGGGCTCCTACGAGCAGTACTTC
CDR3aa: CASSYVLGGSYEQYF
v_gene: TRBV6-5
d_gene: .
abundance: .
len: 15
j_gene: TRBJ2-7

CDR3nt: TGTGCCAGCAGCCGAGGGACAGGGGACACCGGGGAGCTGTTTTTT
CDR3aa: CASSRGTGDTGELFF
v_gene: TRBV3-1/TRBV3-2
d_gene: TRBD1
abundance: .
len: 15
j_gene: TRBJ2-2

CDR3nt: TGTGCCAGCAGCCAGGCAACTAGGCAAGAGACCCAGTACTTC
CDR3aa: CASSQATRQETQYF
v_gene: TRBV3-1/TRBV3-2
d_gene: .
abundance: .
len: 14
j_gene: TRBJ2-5

CDR3nt: TGTGCCAGCAGCGTAGAATTAGCGGGAAACACCATATATTTT
CDR3aa: CASSVELAGNTIYF
v_gene: TRBV9
d_gene: .
abundance: .
len: 14
j_gene: TRBJ1-3

CDR3nt: TGTGCCAGCAGCTTAGGATTAATTTACGAGCAGTACTTC
CDR3aa: CASSLGLIYEQYF
v_gene: TRBV7-2
d_gene: .
abundance: .
len: 13
j_gene: TRBJ2-7

CDR3nt: TGTGCCACCAGCACCAGGACCGGGGGTGGGACTGAAGCTTTCTTT
CDR3aa: CATSTRTGGGTEAFF
v_gene: TRBV15
d_gene: .
abundance: .
len: 15
j_gene: TRBJ1-1

CDR3nt: TGTGCCAGCAGCCCCCGGGGTGGCGGGAAGGGGAACACCGGGGAGCTGTTTTTT
CDR3aa: CASSPRGGGKGNTGELFF
v_gene: TRBV6-8
d_gene: .
abundance: .
len: 18
j_gene: TRBJ2-2

CDR3nt: TGTGCCAGCAGTTACTCGATGACATATCCGACTGAAGCTTTCTTT
CDR3aa: CASSYSMTYPTEAFF
v_gene: TRBV6-2/TRBV6-3
d_gene: .
abundance: .
len: 15
j_gene: TRBJ1-1

CDR3nt: TGTGCCATCAGTGTTGGGGACAGCTCATTCTACAATGAGCAGTTCTTC
CDR3aa: CAISVGDSSFYNEQFF
v_gene: TRBV10-3
d_gene: TRBD1
abundance: .
len: 16
j_gene: TRBJ2-1